This TCR beta chain derives from a study of long-term antiretroviral therapy in people with HIV (dated by TCRdb to 2022 to 2024). About the full investigation: The earliest samples were collected approximately a decade before the 2015 WHO recommendation for immediate ART, a period when ART was typically delayed until CD4 counts fell. Of the approximately 30 participants with HIV, more than 10 were female. No cross-contamination during QIAcube processing was shown when test extractions of a monoclonal T-cell line were performed alongside over 25 polyclonal samples. Whether ART initiation and durable HIV suppression were associated with changes in peripheral blood TRB repertoire composition and diversity was tested in a retrospective serial study. From some 30 adults with confirmed HIV infection, the cohort provided under 250 cryopreserved PBMC samples, gathered serially across a mean of approximately six years (range 1-12).

As concerns this clone: Its antigen is currently not known. The record has no base qualities; no much larger clone is one base away.

V loses 5 bases, J loses 1 base, and the germline ends lie 11 bases apart. From the cysteine up to the phenylalanine, the CDR3 has a length of 14 residues. Left in the record is the CDR3 DNA by itself, 42 bases read in frame from the first base. Sequences LNHDA (CDR1) and SQIVND (CDR2) are obtained from the germline V gene (reference sequence). The immunoSEQ hsTCRB v3.0 assay was used at survey level resolution to sequence the TRB variable region. TRB sequencing targeted a depth of roughly 35,000-50,000 T-cell genomes per sample. An Illumina MiSeq with a v3 150-cycle kit was used to sequence the pooled TRB libraries. Per the original workflow: Analysis of repertoires was carried out in R inside a reproducible Nextflow workflow spanning QC, data transformation and analysis. LymphoSeq2, an R package for AIRR-Seq data exploration, was used to implement custom analyses. After excluding several samples that yielded fewer than 5000 total TRB sequences, under 200 HIV repertoires remained for analysis. Among the roughly 200 retained HIV repertoires, under 65 were collected before ART initiation and some 130 after ART initiation. Each repertoire was downsampled to 5000 TRB nucleotide sequences, and summary statistics were averaged across 100 downsampling iterations. The analysis kept only TRB sequences whose CDR3 regions were at least seven amino acids long. Diversity was measured with a Shannon entropy-derived clonality score and the Gini coefficient. In the repertoire networks, any two of the top 5000 CDR3 amino acid sequences were connected whenever the two sequences differed by an edit distance of one. For TRB CDR3 amino acid sequences, antigen specificity groups and MHC restriction were predicted with GLIPH2. To flag known associations with CMV, EBV, HIV or tissue antigens, CDR3 amino acid sequences were compared against VDJdb and McPAS-TCR. Pre-ART, post-ART and control groups were compared with Wilcoxon signed-rank tests and Holm-Bonferroni correction. The immuneACCESS repertoire file appears here via TCRdb, limited to in-frame rearrangements. These files lack a portion of the clones; in checked studies, under half of the deficit traces to unresolved V genes, and the cause of the others is not known. V, J and clone size are taken as reported in that table, and D and trimming were inferred from the DNA itself. The sample contains fewer than 20,000 clones, around 84% of them found a single time. Together, the top ten hold roughly 15% of the sample.

Participants were included only if at least one PBMC sample before ART initiation and at least two post-ART samples were available. Treatment was received in the United States of America by all participants with HIV. Before DNA extraction, cryopreserved samples of roughly 1-10 million PBMC were thawed and washed. At the time of the earliest PBMC sample, participants with HIV were aged between about 23 and 54 years. PBMC samples were contributed by each participant from 1-4 timepoints before ART initiation and 2-8 timepoints after ART initiation, with a median of 7 samples. For every participant, serial HIV viral load, CD4+ T-cell count, ART history and demographic data were obtained. Genomic DNA was extracted from unsorted PBMC with a Qiagen kit on a QIAcube, processed in batches of 12 samples. What the work shows at the level of the full study, not this receptor alone: Inferences about post-ART repertoire changes were limited because no data were available on ART adherence, viral resistance or therapy changes. HIV repertoires had narrower CDR3 length ranges than controls, and the network structure suggested an antigen-experienced repertoire that shifted only slightly toward naive after ART. A significant increase in TRB diversity was found to be associated with ART initiation, although TRB diversity was observed to remain significantly below that of transplant donor controls even after long-term ART. Owing to limited PBMC availability, only the TCR beta chain was sequenced, without alpha chain pairing. Because pre-ART samples had limited cell numbers, profiling was done on unsorted PBMC rather than on sorted CD4+ and CD8+ T cells. The samples span the years 2004 to 2017, and the ART regimens used may be less effective than current regimens. At every time point, the repertoire was dominated by expanded TRB clones first identified before ART initiation, although this dominance fluctuated and, in many PLHIV, declined after ART.

This TCR was recovered from a woman aged 45 to 65 with HIV. This sample comprised unsorted PBMCs, obtained 0.3 years after starting antiretroviral therapy. In this chain, TRBV19 is recombined with TRBJ1-1; matching of 6 bases hints at TRBD1 as the D gene. The CDR3 has the sequence CASSPWTANTEAFF. The DNA sequence is as follows: TGTGCCAGTAGTCCTTGGACAGCGAACACTGAAGCTTTCTTT. With all but the CDR3 taken from the reference TRBV19 and TRBJ1-1 genes, the full variable domain is: DGGITQSPKYLFRKEGQNVTLSCEQNLNHDAMYWYRQDPGQGLRLIYYSQIVNDFQKGDIAEGYSVSREKKESFPLTVTSAQKNPTAFYLCASSPWTANTEAFFGQGTRLTVV.